These 8 T cell receptor beta chains originate from one sample sequenced in a study of blood T cell repertoires in COVID-19. The assay was immunoSEQ multiplex PCR, and TCRdb's table has in-frame clones only and misses some. The repertoire holds 100,000 to 150,000 clones, with approximately 88% as singletons. Sequencing was done on a sample of peripheral blood. The receptors originated from a man aged 50 to 60 with acute or convalescent COVID-19.

V is TRBV5-1 and J is TRBJ2-2; 12 bases agree with TRBD2. Germline assignment: CDR1 SGHRS and CDR2 YFSETQ. Trimming at V came to 5 bases and at J to 0 bases, leaving 17 bases not matched to a gene. This CDR3 is 21 amino acids long. Here the CDR3 reads CASSLRTSGVFTDANTGELFF. The CDR3 DNA is TGCGCCAGCAGTCTACGGACTAGCGGGGTCTTTACCGATGCGAACACCGGGGAGCTGTTTTTT.

The chain recombines TRBV4-2 with TRBJ2-3; 8 nucleotides line up with TRBD2. The CDR3 sequence is 15 residues long. Germline V CDR1 and CDR2: LGHNA, YNFKEQ. Germline trimming cut 4 bases from V and 4 bases from J; bases unmatched to any gene: 7. The CDR3 sequence: CASSLTSGGSDTQYF. The DNA of the CDR3 is TGTGCCAGCAGCCTTACTAGCGGAGGTTCAGATACGCAGTATTTT.

This rearrangement joins TRBV18 to TRBJ2-2; tentatively, D is TRBD2 (6 bases). The V end was cut by 2 bases, the J end by 0 bases, with 10 bases between. There are 16 residues in the CDR3. Germline V CDR1 and CDR2: KGHSH, LQKENI. The CDR3 reads CASSPAVAANTGELFF. The DNA of the CDR3 is TGTGCCAGCTCACCAGCGGTAGCGGCGAACACCGGGGAGCTGTTTTTT. The complete variable domain, with remaining parts taken from reference TRBV18 and TRBJ2-2, reads NAGVMQNPRHLVRRRGQEARLRCSPMKGHSHVYWYRQLPEEGLKFMVYLQKENIIDESGMPKERFSAEFPKEGPSILRIQQVVRGDSAAYFCASSPAVAANTGELFFGEGSRLTVL.

The CDR3 DNA reads TGTGCCAGCAGTCAACAGGGGCCCCGAAACACTGAAGCTTTCTTT. Its translation: CASSQQGPRNTEAFF. The rearrangement links TRBV6-5 to TRBJ1-1; 7 bases are a match to TRBD1. CDR3 length equals 15 residues. V shed 5 bases and J 2 bases; nucleotides not matched to a gene: 8. Germline V lookup: CDR1 MNHEY, CDR2 SVGAGI.

The J gene is TRBJ2-7, the V gene TRBV7-8; the match to TRBD1 covers 10 bases. Trimming removed 6 bases from V and 6 bases from J; junction bases left unmatched: 5. Germline CDR1 and CDR2: SGHVS and FQNEAQ. This CDR3 contains 13 residues. The DNA for the CDR3 is TGTGCCAGCAGGACGACAGGGGGCGGCGAGCAGTACTTC. Translated, it gives CASRTTGGGEQYF.

V usage is TRBV29-1 and J usage is TRBJ1-3; D remains ambiguous. The V end was cut by 7 bases, the J end by 0 bases, with 10 bases between. This CDR3 is 13 amino acids long. Looked up from germline, CDR1 is SQVTM and CDR2 is ANQGSEA. The CDR3 region has the DNA TGCAGCGCTATAGTGTTCTCTGGAAACACCATATATTTT. Translated: CSAIVFSGNTIYF.

J is TRBJ2-7 and V is TRBV28, with D possibly matching TRBD2 (6 bases). Deletions cut 4 bases from V and 1 base from J, with 11 bases between. The CDR3 length is 14 residues. Germline V CDR1 and CDR2: MDHEN, SYDVKM. Written as DNA, the CDR3 is TGTGCCAGCAGTTCGAGCGGGCTATCCTACGAGCAGTACTTC. Amino acid sequence: CASSSSGLSYEQYF.

The rearrangement links TRBV5-1 to TRBJ2-1; 7 nucleotides align to TRBD2. J lost 15 bases, V lost 3 bases, and 15 bases had no gene match. The CDR3 runs 14 residues. Germline V CDR1 and CDR2: SGHRS, YFSETQ. The CDR3 loop is CASSWGEGGVVRFF. The DNA of the CDR3 is TGCGCCAGCAGCTGGGGGGAGGGAGGGGTCGTAAGGTTCTTC.